The clone carrying this T cell receptor beta chain occurred once. These data come from a study of shared T cell receptors in the human thymus. The ends were cut back, 1 base at V and 4 bases at J, with 11 bases in the middle. Germline assignment: CDR1 MGHDK and CDR2 SYGVNS. There are 14 residues in the CDR3. Measured with immunoSEQ multiplex PCR; TCRdb has only the in-frame clones, and not every one. The sample consists of 630,000 or so clones, about 89% of them appearing once. Another study also made use of these data, one on human thymus T cells. That paper adds: Corrective cardiac operations yielded the resected thymus tissue. Blood and thymic repertoires both appeared biased in V and J gene usage. Among unrelated individuals, related research reported thymic repertoires that overlapped highly.

The sample consisted of thymocytes. The chain uses TRBV25-1 and TRBJ2-7; D is uncertain. The TCR comes from a boy younger than two with a congenital heart defect. CDR3 sequence reads: CASSELGSPYEQYF. The CDR3 nucleotides read TGTGCCAGCAGTGAATTGGGCAGTCCTTACGAGCAGTACTTC.